One and the same sample provided the 24 T cell receptor beta chains below, sequenced in a study of beta chain features in type 1 diabetes. Expressed TCRB transcripts were sequenced because the entire RNA isolate underwent reverse transcription. This table comes from immunoSEQ multiplex PCR, and its TCRdb copy is limited to in-frame clones, with some not included. The data hold about 150,000 clones, with roughly 9% observed a single time. These receptors' targets are unknown. Study conclusions and caveats: Among patients with Type 1 diabetes, TCRB CDR3s were moderately but significantly shorter in every one of the four CD4+ subsets.

Material for sequencing was central memory CD4+ T cells from blood. The receptors originated from a woman in her twenties or thirties with type 1 diabetes.

This sequence joins TRBV5-4 and TRBJ2-7, with 7 bases aligning to TRBD2. The CDR3 is made up of 16 amino acids. CDR1 is SGHNT and CDR2 is YYREEE in the germline V gene (reference sequence). With 2 bases clipped from V and 4 bases from J, the junction kept 12 bases outside the gene matches. CDR3 sequence reads: CASSFDGEGLKYEQYF. The DNA of the CDR3 is TGTGCCAGCAGCTTCGACGGGGAGGGCCTTAAGTACGAGCAGTACTTC.

The gene calls are TRBV7-2 and TRBJ2-7; 9 bases match TRBD2. V gave up 6 bases and J gave up 4 bases; unmatched junction bases: 7. CDR1 and CDR2 (germline): SGHTA, FQGNSA. This CDR3 has 14 residues. CDR3: CASRVAGDGYEQYF. The CDR3 nucleotides are TGTGCCAGCAGAGTAGCGGGAGATGGGTACGAGCAGTACTTC.

This rearrangement joins TRBV5-4 to TRBJ2-1; TRBD1 aligns across 7 bases. V lost 0 bases to trimming and J lost 16 bases; unmatched junction nucleotides: 13. In germline, CDR1 is SGHNT, CDR2 YYREEE (reference sequence). The CDR3 loop spans 14 amino acids. The CDR3, as DNA: TGTGCCAGCAGCTTGGAAGGGGGCAGAGGACAGGATTTCTTC. As protein: CASSLEGGRGQDFF.

V gene TRBV5-1 combines with J gene TRBJ2-1; D not certain. CDR3 length: 14 residues. Deletions cut 1 base from V and 5 bases from J, with 10 bases between. Germline V lookup: CDR1 SGHRS, CDR2 YFSETQ. DNA for the CDR3: TGCGCCAGCAGCTTGTTGTCCAGCGACAATGAGCAGTTCTTC. Its translation is CASSLLSSDNEQFF.

This clone was counted a few times. CDR3 protein: CASSLAGGVNYGYTF. CDR3 nucleotides: TGTGCCAGCAGCTTGGCTGGCGGAGTTAACTATGGCTACACCTTC. This chain joins TRBV5-4 and TRBJ1-2; D unresolved. The ends were cut back, 0 bases at V and 1 base at J, with 10 bases in the middle. The CDR3 extends over 15 amino acids. CDR1 SGHNT and CDR2 YYREEE come from the germline V gene (reference sequence).

This clone came up a few times. V gene TRBV2 combines with J gene TRBJ2-5; D possibly corresponds to TRBD1 (6 bases). V lost 6 bases, J lost 5 bases, and 19 bases lay in between. Per germline, CDR1 SNHLY and CDR2 FYNNEI. This CDR3 region has 15 residues. DNA of the CDR3: TGTGCCAGCAGCCAAAATTCAGGGGTAGATGAGACCCAGTACTTC. This gives the protein CASSQNSGVDETQYF.

The rearrangement links TRBV30 to TRBJ1-3; D unclear. This CDR3 has 15 amino acids. Germline values: CDR1 GTSNPN, CDR2 SVGIG (reference sequence). V gave up 0 bases and J gave up 2 bases, with 11 bases separating them. CDR3 in amino acids: CAWSVRTATGNTIYF. In DNA, the CDR3 is TGTGCCTGGAGTGTACGCACAGCTACTGGAAACACCATATATTTT.

Within the sample, this clone is medium-sized (0.01 to 0.1%). The chain uses TRBV5-6 and TRBJ2-5; 11 positions match TRBD2. The germline CDR1 and CDR2 sequences are SGHDT and YYEEEE. The junction had 3 bases not matched to a gene; V was cut back by 3 bases and J by 5 bases. There are 14 residues in the CDR3. The CDR3 protein is CASSSRTSGETQYF. The CDR3 bases are TGTGCCAGCAGCTCCAGGACTAGCGGGGAGACCCAGTACTTC.

The J gene is TRBJ2-1, the V gene TRBV29-1, with TRBD2 matching 9 bases. This CDR3 region has 13 residues. V dropped 3 bases and J dropped 9; count of bases not matched to a gene: 6. CDR1 SQVTM and CDR2 ANQGSEA come from the germline V gene. The CDR3 DNA sequence: TGCAGCGTTGAGCCCAGCGGGGGGATTGAGCAGTTCTTC. Translated, it gives CSVEPSGGIEQFF.

The chain recombines TRBV30 with TRBJ1-3, with D unresolved. Trimming removed 0 bases at V and 3 bases at J, with 9 bases between. Germline V lookup: CDR1 GTSNPN, CDR2 SVGIG (reference sequence). The CDR3 is 14 amino acids. CDR3 bases: TGTGCCTGGAGTGTACGATGGCATGGAAACACCATATATTTT. It encodes CAWSVRWHGNTIYF.

This sequence joins TRBV5-1 and TRBJ2-5; 8 nucleotides match TRBD2. From germline, CDR1 is SGHRS and CDR2 YFSETQ. The CDR3 is 16 residues long. Trimming took 0 bases from V and 5 from J; bases not matched to a gene: 9. The CDR3 region has the DNA TGCGCCAGCAGCTTGGGGAACGGACTAGCTTGGGAGACCCAGTACTTC. Amino acid sequence: CASSLGNGLAWETQYF.

This clone was recorded a few times. The chain recombines TRBV6-6 with TRBJ2-7; 12 bases align to TRBD1. Germline CDR1 and CDR2: MNHNY and SVGAGI (reference sequence). The CDR3 extends over 14 amino acids. After removal of 9 bases from V and 6 bases from J, the junction contained 9 bases not matched to a gene. In DNA form, the CDR3 reads TGTGCCAGTAACGCGGGACAGGGGGCGGGCGAGCAGTACTTC. Amino acids: CASNAGQGAGEQYF.

There are a few counts of this clone. The gene calls are TRBV28 and TRBJ2-4; D is uncertain. The germline CDR1 and CDR2 sequences are MDHEN and SYDVKM. Between the trimmed V and J ends, which lost 5 bases and 1 base, there was a span of 12 bases. The CDR3 contains 15 residues. CDR3 sequence (DNA): TGTGCCAGCAGTACCCGCAAGAGGGCCAAAAACATTCAGTACTTC. Amino acid sequence: CASSTRKRAKNIQYF.

This clone was seen ten or more times. The chain has TRBV29-1 and TRBJ1-1, with TRBD1 as a possible D gene (6 bases). Trimming pared 7 bases from V and 4 bases from J, leaving 10 bases between. The CDR3 is 11 residues long. Germline CDR1 is SQVTM and CDR2 is ANQGSEA. The CDR3 nucleotides are TGCAGCGCCCGACAGGCCACTGAAGCTTTCTTT. It is translated as CSARQATEAFF.

This sequence joins TRBV10-1 and TRBJ1-1; 10 bases are a match to TRBD1. The CDR3 is 14 amino acids. The germline V gene encodes CDR1 WNHNN and CDR2 SYGVQD (reference sequence). The ends lost 3 bases at V and 11 bases at J; junction bases unmatched: 9. For the CDR3, the DNA is TGCGCCAGCAGTGAAGACAGGGGGCCCGCCCGGGCTTTCTTT. Its translation is CASSEDRGPARAFF.

J is TRBJ2-3 and V is TRBV11-1; TRBD2 matches at 9 bases. Germline V CDR1 and CDR2: SGHAT, FQDESV (reference sequence). The CDR3 has 15 residues. J was trimmed by 1 base and V by 3 bases; bases with no gene match: 2. CDR3 nucleotide sequence: TGTGCCAGCAGCTTGGCGGGAGGGGGCACAGATACGCAGTATTTT. Protein sequence: CASSLAGGGTDTQYF.

In this sample, this clone turned up a few times. The chain links TRBV2 to TRBJ2-1; a weak D match, TRBD2 (5 bases). Per germline, CDR1 SNHLY and CDR2 FYNNEI. The CDR3 runs to 14 residues. The germline V and J ends were trimmed by 8 bases and 4 bases, with 15 bases remaining between them. CDR3 amino acids: CASRLRGLYNEQFF. DNA of the CDR3: TGTGCCAGCCGGCTGAGAGGACTTTACAATGAGCAGTTCTTC.

The V gene is TRBV25-1, the J gene TRBJ2-1; 13 positions match TRBD2. This CDR3 spans 18 amino acids. V lost 5 bases, J lost 0 bases, and 7 bases stayed unmatched. Per the germline V gene, CDR1 is MGHDK and CDR2 is SYGVNS. CDR3 DNA: TGTGCCAGCAGTATCCGGACTAGCGGGAGCTTCTCCTACAATGAGCAGTTCTTC. It codes for CASSIRTSGSFSYNEQFF.

The chain combines TRBV29-1 with TRBJ1-1, with D perhaps matching TRBD1 (6 bases). Germline V lookup: CDR1 SQVTM, CDR2 ANQGSEA. The CDR3 totals 13 residues. Written as DNA, the CDR3 is TGCAGTGGACAGTCACCTATGAACACTGAAGCTTTCTTT. Its translation is CSGQSPMNTEAFF.

V gene TRBV19 combines with J gene TRBJ1-5, with 8 bases that match TRBD1. Germline V lookup: CDR1 LNHDA, CDR2 SQIVND (reference sequence). The CDR3 sequence is 16 residues long. The CDR3 reads CGIAAGGGHSNQPQHF. The CDR3 DNA reads as TGTGGAATAGCGGCAGGGGGCGGTCATAGCAATCAGCCCCAGCATTTT.

This clone was seen only a few times. V gene TRBV7-9 combines with J gene TRBJ2-1, with 8 nucleotides matching TRBD1. This CDR3 has 14 residues. V lost 1 base to trimming and J lost 6 bases; unmatched junction nucleotides: 2. Germline-derived CDR1 and CDR2 are SEHNR and FQNEAQ (reference sequence). CDR3 sequence: CASSLGQGANEQFF. The CDR3, as DNA: TGTGCCAGCAGCTTAGGGCAGGGGGCCAATGAGCAGTTCTTC.

The V call is TRBV7-2, the J call TRBJ1-4; 10 nucleotides line up with TRBD1. The CDR3 is 14 amino acids. V trimming: 5 bases; J trimming: 10 bases; junction bases outside the gene matches: 7. Germline assignment: CDR1 SGHTA and CDR2 FQGNSA. Here the CDR3 DNA reads TGTGCCAGCAGCCGGGACAGGGGAATTGGAAAACTGTTTTTT. Protein product: CASSRDRGIGKLFF. Looking up the rest from reference TRBV7-2 and TRBJ1-4 gives the full variable domain: GAGVSQSPSNKVTEKGKDVELRCDPISGHTALYWYRQSLGQGLEFLIYFQGNSAPDKSGLPSDRFSAERTGGSVSTLTIQRTQQEDSAVYLCASSRDRGIGKLFFGSGTQLSVL.

This clone was counted a few times. The J gene is TRBJ2-3, the V gene TRBV11-3; no clear D gene. The ends were cut back, 1 base at V and 1 base at J, with 6 bases in the middle. Per germline, CDR1 SGHNT and CDR2 YENEEA. CDR3 length equals 14 residues. Written as DNA, the CDR3 is TGTGCCAGCAGCTTAGTGGCGGGCACAGATACGCAGTATTTT. Amino acid sequence: CASSLVAGTDTQYF.

This chain links TRBV6-1 with TRBJ2-7; TRBD1 aligns across 9 bases. J lost 4 bases, V lost 6 bases, and 7 bases had no gene match. The CDR3 has 14 residues. Germline CDR1 MNHNS, CDR2 SASEGT. The DNA of the CDR3 is TGTGCCAGCAGATACCGGGACAGGGTGTACGAGCAGTACTTC. Translating gives CASRYRDRVYEQYF.